These 21 T cell receptor beta chains came from one sample sequenced in a study of sequential checkpoint blockade in melanoma. The data were produced by immunoSEQ multiplex PCR, yet TCRdb's version contains in-frame clones alone and is incomplete. The sample carries fewer than 35,000 clones, 75% to 90% recorded once. The treatment is: randomized to nivolumab then ipilimumab (arm A) or the reverse (arm B). The sample here was CD8+ T cells sorted from blood (inferred from file names), taken from a patient given nivolumab and ipilimumab in sequence. Receptors were obtained from a human donor with melanoma.

The chain links TRBV19 to TRBJ1-1; no clear D. Germline V gene data show CDR1 as LNHDA and CDR2 as SQIVND (reference sequence). This CDR3 has 13 amino acids. Trimming removed 5 bases at V and 10 bases at J, with 17 bases between. Here the CDR3 reads CASSARRDVLAFF. In nucleotides, the CDR3 is TGTGCCAGTAGTGCCAGGCGAGACGTTTTAGCTTTCTTT. Supplemented by reference TRBV19 and TRBJ1-1, the full variable domain reads DGGITQSPKYLFRKEGQNVTLSCEQNLNHDAMYWYRQDPGQGLRLIYYSQIVNDFQKGDIAEGYSVSREKKESFPLTVTSAQKNPTAFYLCASSARRDVLAFFGQGTRLTVV.

The CDR3 spells CATLLQGCEKLFF. In nucleotides, the CDR3 is TGTGCCACCCTCTTACAGGGATGTGAAAAACTGTTTTTT. This sequence joins TRBV14 and TRBJ1-4; TRBD1 might be the D (6 bases). Trimming took 10 bases from V and 7 from J, leaving 16 bases between them. This CDR3 has 13 amino acids. Germline V gene sequence: CDR1 SGHDN, CDR2 FVKESK. Drawing the rest from reference TRBV14 and TRBJ1-4, the complete variable domain is EAGVTQFPSHSVIEKGQTVTLRCDPISGHDNLYWYRRVMGKEIKFLLHFVKESKQDESGMPNNRFLAERTGGTYSTLKVQPAELEDSGVYFCATLLQGCEKLFFGSGTQLSVL.

This clone was recorded only once. CDR3: CASSLDLTSREDTEAFF. In DNA, the CDR3 is TGTGCCAGCAGCTTGGACTTGACCTCAAGGGAGGACACTGAAGCTTTCTTT. The genes are TRBV5-4 and TRBJ1-1; D not certain. The CDR3 consists of 17 residues. In germline, CDR1 is SGHNT, CDR2 YYREEE (reference sequence). Trimming shortened V by 0 bases and J by 3 bases, and 18 bases separated the two germline ends.

This chain connects TRBV5-1 to TRBJ1-1; 12 nucleotides align to TRBD1. V was pared by 4 bases and J by 6 bases, with 10 bases of the junction left unmatched. The CDR3 consists of 16 residues. CDR1 and CDR2 from the germline V gene are SGHRS and YFSETQ. CDR3 amino acids: CASSPYGTGGAAEAFF. In nucleotides, the CDR3 is TGCGCCAGCAGCCCATACGGGACAGGGGGCGCCGCTGAAGCTTTCTTT.

CDR3 protein: CSGDRDPNTEAFF. The CDR3 bases are TGCAGCGGAGACAGGGACCCGAACACTGAAGCTTTCTTT. The genes are TRBV29-1 and TRBJ1-1, with TRBD1 matching 7 bases. V lost 7 bases and J lost 1; bases outside the gene matches: 6. The CDR3 totals 13 residues. Germline values: CDR1 SQVTM, CDR2 ANQGSEA.

The genes are TRBV4-3 and TRBJ1-5, with 8 bases lining up with TRBD1. From germline, CDR1 is LGHNA and CDR2 YSLEER. Trimming took 3 bases from V and 0 from J; bases not matched to a gene: 4. There are 16 residues in the CDR3. CDR3 in amino acids: CASSQWTGRSNQPQHF. The CDR3 DNA reads as TGCGCCAGCAGCCAGTGGACAGGGCGTAGCAATCAGCCCCAGCATTTT.

The V gene is TRBV5-1, the J gene TRBJ2-5; the D gene is possibly TRBD1 (5 bases). V lost 1 base to trimming and J lost 2 bases, with 12 bases between them. Germline lookup yields CDR1 SGHRS and CDR2 YFSETQ. CDR3 length: 15 residues. CDR3 protein: CASSLWVSGQETQYF. CDR3 DNA sequence: TGCGCCAGCAGCTTGTGGGTCTCAGGGCAAGAGACCCAGTACTTC.

This chain joins TRBV28 and TRBJ1-3, with unresolved D. Germline V gives CDR1 MDHEN, CDR2 SYDVKM. V was shortened by 3 bases and J by 2 bases, with 5 bases between the two germline ends. The length of the CDR3 is 13 residues. CDR3 amino acids: CASSFQTGNTIYF. The CDR3 nucleotides read TGTGCCAGCAGTTTCCAGACTGGAAACACCATATATTTT.

The rearrangement links TRBV7-2 to TRBJ2-7; D is possibly TRBD2 (6 bases). V lost 5 bases to trimming and J lost 4 bases, with 15 bases between them. Germline V lookup: CDR1 SGHTA, CDR2 FQGNSA. The CDR3 has 14 amino acids. The CDR3 here is CASSTETSLYEQYF. The CDR3 region has the DNA TGTGCCAGCAGCACCGAGACTAGTTTATACGAGCAGTACTTC. The full variable domain, with the rest looked up from reference TRBV7-2 and TRBJ2-7, is GAGVSQSPSNKVTEKGKDVELRCDPISGHTALYWYRQSLGQGLEFLIYFQGNSAPDKSGLPSDRFSAERTGGSVSTLTIQRTQQEDSAVYLCASSTETSLYEQYFGPGTRLTVT.

This rearrangement joins TRBV29-1 to TRBJ1-1; D might be TRBD1 (5 bases). V lost 6 bases and J 5 bases, leaving 19 bases between the germline ends. The CDR3 is made up of 14 amino acids. Germline V CDR1 and CDR2: SQVTM, ANQGSEA. CDR3 DNA sequence: TGCAGCGTCGCGGGGCCTTTGGGACGGACTGAAGCTTTCTTT. Its translation is CSVAGPLGRTEAFF.

This clone was detected only once. The J gene is TRBJ1-1, the V gene TRBV28, with no clear D. Trimming removed 2 bases at V and 0 bases at J, with 16 bases between. Germline V gives CDR1 MDHEN, CDR2 SYDVKM. The CDR3 is 17 amino acids. CDR3 DNA: TGTGCCAGCAGTTTACTTTTCCCCGGCCGGGTGAACACTGAAGCTTTCTTT. Translating gives CASSLLFPGRVNTEAFF.

The gene calls are TRBV7-9 and TRBJ2-3; possible D gene TRBD2, 6 bases. Between the trimmed V and J ends, which lost 5 bases and 0 bases, there was a span of 12 bases. This CDR3 has 15 amino acids. Germline V gene lookup returns CDR1 SEHNR and CDR2 FQNEAQ (reference sequence). CDR3 sequence: CASSPPGLSTDTQYF. CDR3 sequence (DNA): TGTGCCAGCAGCCCCCCGGGACTCAGCACAGATACGCAGTATTTT.

The chain carries TRBV28 and TRBJ2-3, with TRBD2 matching over 10 bases. The CDR3 sequence is 16 residues long. In germline, CDR1 is MDHEN, CDR2 SYDVKM. V was pared by 2 bases and J by 5 bases, with 7 bases of the junction left unmatched. The CDR3 here is CASSLGAGGPQDTQYF. CDR3 bases: TGTGCCAGCAGTTTAGGAGCGGGGGGGCCGCAAGATACGCAGTATTTT.

With regard to this clone: A junction boundary mismatches the germline segment, possibly from a read error. The gene calls are TRBV7-9 and TRBJ1-2; D is unclear. CDR1 is SEHNR, CDR2 FQNEAQ, per germline (reference sequence). CDR3 length: 17 residues. Here the CDR3 reads CANSPVFVRLDNYGYTF. As DNA, the CDR3 is TGTGCCAACAGCCCCGTTTTTGTCAGGCTCGATAACTATGGCTACACCTTC.

The chain recombines TRBV27 with TRBJ2-1; possibly TRBD1 for D (5 bases). In germline, CDR1 is MNHEY, CDR2 SMNVEV (reference sequence). Trimming pared 5 bases from V and 9 bases from J, leaving 17 bases between. There are 14 residues in the CDR3. The CDR3 DNA follows: TGTGCCAGCAGTCACCCTAAGGGGCACGTTGAGCAGTTCTTC. Amino acids: CASSHPKGHVEQFF.

This chain uses TRBV25-1 with TRBJ2-2, with a tentative D call TRBD2 (6 bases). The V gene's germline CDR1 is MGHDK and CDR2 SYGVNS. The CDR3 has 15 amino acids. Trimming pared 4 bases from V and 1 base from J, leaving 10 bases between. The CDR3 region is CASSGSTRNTGELFF. In DNA, the CDR3 is TGTGCCAGCAGTGGATCGACTAGGAACACCGGGGAGCTGTTTTTT.

The chain recombines TRBV6-5 with TRBJ2-7, with D possibly being TRBD1 (5 bases). The CDR3 extends over 13 amino acids. Germline V gene lookup returns CDR1 MNHEY and CDR2 SVGAGI. V dropped 2 bases and J dropped 2 bases, with 7 bases sitting between them. The CDR3 loop reads CASSYGRAYEQYF. CDR3 sequence (DNA): TGTGCCAGCAGTTACGGCAGGGCCTACGAGCAGTACTTC.

V usage is TRBV5-4 and J usage is TRBJ1-2; 7 nucleotides align to TRBD1. Trimming took 2 bases from V and 8 from J; bases not matched to a gene: 9. CDR1 is SGHNT, CDR2 YYREEE, per germline (reference sequence). The CDR3 has 14 amino acids. CDR3 sequence: CASSLRGLIQGYTF. In DNA, the CDR3 is TGTGCCAGCAGCTTAAGGGGGCTTATTCAAGGCTACACCTTC.

This rearrangement joins TRBV7-9 to TRBJ1-3, with a possible D match to TRBD1 (5 bases). This CDR3 spans 13 amino acids. V lost 4 bases and J lost 11, with 15 bases in between. Germline assignment: CDR1 SEHNR and CDR2 FQNEAQ (reference sequence). CDR3 coding DNA: TGTGCCAGCAGCTCGGACACTCCCCCTGCCATATATTTT. This sequence encodes CASSSDTPPAIYF.

The V gene is TRBV7-2, the J gene TRBJ2-3, with 9 bases lining up with TRBD2. This CDR3 is built from 16 residues. Germline lookup yields CDR1 SGHTA and CDR2 FQGNSA. J was trimmed by 4 bases and V by 4 bases; bases with no gene match: 9. The CDR3 loop reads CASSSRGGLGADTQYF. In DNA, the CDR3 is TGTGCCAGCAGCTCGCGGGGGGGCCTTGGGGCAGATACGCAGTATTTT.

This chain joins TRBV4-3 and TRBJ2-5, with TRBD2 matching 9 bases. With V trimmed by 0 bases and J by 2 bases, 4 bases remained unmatched. This CDR3 contains 16 residues. Germline V CDR1 and CDR2: LGHNA, YSLEER. The CDR3 nucleotides read TGCGCCAGCAGCCAAGATTGGCTAGCGGGGCAAGAGACCCAGTACTTC. Protein sequence: CASSQDWLAGQETQYF.